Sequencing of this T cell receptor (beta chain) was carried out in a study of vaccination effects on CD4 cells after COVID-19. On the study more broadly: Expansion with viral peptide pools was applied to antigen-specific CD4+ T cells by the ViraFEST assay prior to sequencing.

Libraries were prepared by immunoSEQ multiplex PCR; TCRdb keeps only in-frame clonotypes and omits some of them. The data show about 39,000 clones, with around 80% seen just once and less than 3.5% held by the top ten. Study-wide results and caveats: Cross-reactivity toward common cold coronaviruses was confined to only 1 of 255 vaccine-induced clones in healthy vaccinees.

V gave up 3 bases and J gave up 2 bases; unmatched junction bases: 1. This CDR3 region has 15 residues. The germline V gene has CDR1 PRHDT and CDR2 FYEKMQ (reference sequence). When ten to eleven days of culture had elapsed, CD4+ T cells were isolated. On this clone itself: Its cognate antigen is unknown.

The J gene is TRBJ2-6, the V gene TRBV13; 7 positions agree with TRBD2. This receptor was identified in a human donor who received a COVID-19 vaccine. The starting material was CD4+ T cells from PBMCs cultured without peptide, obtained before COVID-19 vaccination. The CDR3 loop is CASSLGGTGANVLTF. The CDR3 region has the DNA TGTGCCAGCAGCTTGGGGGGGACTGGGGCCAACGTCCTGACTTTC. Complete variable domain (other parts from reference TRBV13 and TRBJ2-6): AAGVIQSPRHLIKEKRETATLKCYPIPRHDTVYWYQQGPGQDPQFLISFYEKMQSDKGSIPDRFSAQQFSDYHSELNMSSLELGDSALYFCASSLGGTGANVLTFGAGSRLTVL.